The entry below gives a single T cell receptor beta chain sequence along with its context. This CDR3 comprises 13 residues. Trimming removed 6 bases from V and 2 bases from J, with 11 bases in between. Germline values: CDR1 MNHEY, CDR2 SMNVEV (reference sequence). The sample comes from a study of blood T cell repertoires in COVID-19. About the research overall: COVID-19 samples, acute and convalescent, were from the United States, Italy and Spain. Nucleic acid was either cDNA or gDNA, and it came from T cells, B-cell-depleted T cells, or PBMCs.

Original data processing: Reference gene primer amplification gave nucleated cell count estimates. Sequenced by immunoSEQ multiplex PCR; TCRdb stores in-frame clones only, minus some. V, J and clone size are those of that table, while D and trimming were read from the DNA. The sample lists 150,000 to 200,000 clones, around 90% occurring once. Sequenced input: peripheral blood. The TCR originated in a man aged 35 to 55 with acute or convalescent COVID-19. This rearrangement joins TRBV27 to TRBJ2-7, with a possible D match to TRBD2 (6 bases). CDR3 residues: CASSDGGPYEQYF. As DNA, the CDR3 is TGTGCCAGCAGCGACGGGGGTCCCTACGAGCAGTACTTC.